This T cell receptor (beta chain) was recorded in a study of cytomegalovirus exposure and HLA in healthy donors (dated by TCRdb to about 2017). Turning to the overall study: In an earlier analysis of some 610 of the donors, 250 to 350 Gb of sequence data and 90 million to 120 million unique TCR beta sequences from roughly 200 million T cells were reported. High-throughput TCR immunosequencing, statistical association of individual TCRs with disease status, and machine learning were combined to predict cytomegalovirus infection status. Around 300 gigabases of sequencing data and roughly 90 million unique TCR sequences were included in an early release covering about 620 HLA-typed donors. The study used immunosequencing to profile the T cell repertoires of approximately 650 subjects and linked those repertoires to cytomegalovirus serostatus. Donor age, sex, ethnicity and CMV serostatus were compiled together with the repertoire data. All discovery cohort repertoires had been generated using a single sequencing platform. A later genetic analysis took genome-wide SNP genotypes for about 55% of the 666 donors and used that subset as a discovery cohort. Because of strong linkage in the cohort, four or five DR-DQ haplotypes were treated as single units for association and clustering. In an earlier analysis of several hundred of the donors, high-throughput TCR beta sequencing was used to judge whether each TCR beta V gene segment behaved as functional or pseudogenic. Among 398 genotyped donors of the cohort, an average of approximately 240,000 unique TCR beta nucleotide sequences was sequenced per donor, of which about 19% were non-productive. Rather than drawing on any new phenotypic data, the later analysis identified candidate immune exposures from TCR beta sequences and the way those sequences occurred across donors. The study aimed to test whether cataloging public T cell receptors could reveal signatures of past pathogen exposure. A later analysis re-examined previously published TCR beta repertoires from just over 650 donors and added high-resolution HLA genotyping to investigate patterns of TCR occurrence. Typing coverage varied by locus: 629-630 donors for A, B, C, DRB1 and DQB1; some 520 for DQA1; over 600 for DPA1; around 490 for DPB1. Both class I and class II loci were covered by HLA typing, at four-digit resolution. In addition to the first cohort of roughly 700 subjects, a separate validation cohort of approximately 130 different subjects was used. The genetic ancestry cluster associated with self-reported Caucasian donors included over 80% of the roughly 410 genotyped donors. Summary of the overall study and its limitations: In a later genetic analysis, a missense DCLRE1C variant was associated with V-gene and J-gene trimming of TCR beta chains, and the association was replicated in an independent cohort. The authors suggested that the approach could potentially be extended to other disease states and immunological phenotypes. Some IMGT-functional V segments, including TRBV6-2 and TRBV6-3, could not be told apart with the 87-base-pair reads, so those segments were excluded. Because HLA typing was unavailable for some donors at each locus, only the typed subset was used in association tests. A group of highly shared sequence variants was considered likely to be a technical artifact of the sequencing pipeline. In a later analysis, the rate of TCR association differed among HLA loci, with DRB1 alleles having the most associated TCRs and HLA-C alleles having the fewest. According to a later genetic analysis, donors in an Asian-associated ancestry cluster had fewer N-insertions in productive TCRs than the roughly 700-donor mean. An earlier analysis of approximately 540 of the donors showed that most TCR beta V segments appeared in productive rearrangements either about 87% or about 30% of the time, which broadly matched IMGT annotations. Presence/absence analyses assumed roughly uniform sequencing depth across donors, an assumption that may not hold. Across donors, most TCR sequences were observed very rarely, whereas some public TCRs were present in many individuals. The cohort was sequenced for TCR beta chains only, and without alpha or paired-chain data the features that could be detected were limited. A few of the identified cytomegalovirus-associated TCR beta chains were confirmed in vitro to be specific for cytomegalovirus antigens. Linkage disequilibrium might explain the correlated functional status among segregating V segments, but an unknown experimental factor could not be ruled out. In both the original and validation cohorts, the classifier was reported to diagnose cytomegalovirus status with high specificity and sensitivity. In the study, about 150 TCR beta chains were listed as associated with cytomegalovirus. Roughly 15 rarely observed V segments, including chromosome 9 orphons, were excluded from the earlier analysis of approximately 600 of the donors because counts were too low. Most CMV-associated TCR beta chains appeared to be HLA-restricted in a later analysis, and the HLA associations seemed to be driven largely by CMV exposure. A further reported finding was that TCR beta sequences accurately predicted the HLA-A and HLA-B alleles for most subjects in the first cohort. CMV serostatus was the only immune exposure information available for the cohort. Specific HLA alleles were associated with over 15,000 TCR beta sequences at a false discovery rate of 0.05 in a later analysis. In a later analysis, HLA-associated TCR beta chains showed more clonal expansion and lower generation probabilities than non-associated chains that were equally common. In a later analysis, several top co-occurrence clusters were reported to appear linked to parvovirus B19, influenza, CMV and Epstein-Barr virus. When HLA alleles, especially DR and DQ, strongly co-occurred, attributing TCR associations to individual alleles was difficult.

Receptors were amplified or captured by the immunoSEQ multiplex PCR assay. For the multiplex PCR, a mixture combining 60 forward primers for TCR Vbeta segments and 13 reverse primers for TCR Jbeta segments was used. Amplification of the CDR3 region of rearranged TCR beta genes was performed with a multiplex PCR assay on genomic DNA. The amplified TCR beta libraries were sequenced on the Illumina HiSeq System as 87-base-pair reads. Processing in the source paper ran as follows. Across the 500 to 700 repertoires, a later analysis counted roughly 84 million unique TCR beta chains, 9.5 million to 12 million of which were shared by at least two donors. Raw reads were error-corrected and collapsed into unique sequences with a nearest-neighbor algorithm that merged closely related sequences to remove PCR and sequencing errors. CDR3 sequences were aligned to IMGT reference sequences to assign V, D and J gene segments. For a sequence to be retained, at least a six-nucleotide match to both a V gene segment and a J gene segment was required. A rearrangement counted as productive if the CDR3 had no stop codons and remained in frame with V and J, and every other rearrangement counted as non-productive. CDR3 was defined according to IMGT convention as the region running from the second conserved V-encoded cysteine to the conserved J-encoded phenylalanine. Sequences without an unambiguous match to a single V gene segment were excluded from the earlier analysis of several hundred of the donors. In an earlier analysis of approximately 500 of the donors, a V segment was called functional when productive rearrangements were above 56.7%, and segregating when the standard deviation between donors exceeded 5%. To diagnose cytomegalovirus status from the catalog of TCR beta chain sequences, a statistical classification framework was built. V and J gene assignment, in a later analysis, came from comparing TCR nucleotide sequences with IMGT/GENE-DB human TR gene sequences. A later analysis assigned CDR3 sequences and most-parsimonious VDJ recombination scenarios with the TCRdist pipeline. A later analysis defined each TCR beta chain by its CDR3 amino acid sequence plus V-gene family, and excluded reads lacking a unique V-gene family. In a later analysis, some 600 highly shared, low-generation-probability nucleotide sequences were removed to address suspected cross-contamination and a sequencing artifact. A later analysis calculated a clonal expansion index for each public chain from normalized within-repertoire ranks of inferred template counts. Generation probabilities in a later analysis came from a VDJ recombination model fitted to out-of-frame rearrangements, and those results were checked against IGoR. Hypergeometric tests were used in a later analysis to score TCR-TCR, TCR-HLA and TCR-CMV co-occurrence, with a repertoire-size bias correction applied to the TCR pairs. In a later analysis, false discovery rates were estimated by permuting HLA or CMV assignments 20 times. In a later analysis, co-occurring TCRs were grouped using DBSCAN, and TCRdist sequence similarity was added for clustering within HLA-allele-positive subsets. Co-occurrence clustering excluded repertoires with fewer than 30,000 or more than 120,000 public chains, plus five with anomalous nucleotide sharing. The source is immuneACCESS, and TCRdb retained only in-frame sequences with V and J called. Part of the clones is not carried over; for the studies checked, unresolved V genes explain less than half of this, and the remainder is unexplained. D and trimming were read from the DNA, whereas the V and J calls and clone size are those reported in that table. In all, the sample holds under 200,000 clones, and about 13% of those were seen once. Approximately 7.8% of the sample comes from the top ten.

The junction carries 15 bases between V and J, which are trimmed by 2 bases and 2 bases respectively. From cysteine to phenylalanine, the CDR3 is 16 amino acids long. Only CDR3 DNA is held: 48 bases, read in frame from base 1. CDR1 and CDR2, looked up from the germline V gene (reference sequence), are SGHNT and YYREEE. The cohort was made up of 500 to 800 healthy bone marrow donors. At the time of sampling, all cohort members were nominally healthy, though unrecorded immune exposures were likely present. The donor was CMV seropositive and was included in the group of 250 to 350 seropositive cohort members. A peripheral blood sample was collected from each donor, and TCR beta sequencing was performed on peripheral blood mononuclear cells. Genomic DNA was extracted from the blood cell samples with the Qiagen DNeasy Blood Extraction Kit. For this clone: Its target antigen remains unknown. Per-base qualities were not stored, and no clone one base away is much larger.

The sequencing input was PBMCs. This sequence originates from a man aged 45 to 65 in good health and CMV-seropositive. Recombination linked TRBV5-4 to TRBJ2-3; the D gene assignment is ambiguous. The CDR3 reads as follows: CASSFSFRSLTDTQYF. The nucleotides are TGTGCCAGCAGCTTTAGTTTTCGGTCCCTCACAGATACGCAGTATTTT.